This T cell receptor beta chain was captured in a study of CD8 T cell repertoires and HIV-1 epitope variants. The wider study: Each of Twenty-five Gag and Nef epitope peptides stimulated a separate culture. Controls included no peptide, Ebola AY9 epitope, and a CMV, EBV, flu pool. Epitopes were three Gag families plus Nef HW9 and YT9.

The V gene lost 5 bases and the J gene lost 2 bases, with 16 bases spanning the gap. The CDR3 length is 16 residues. CDR1 is SGHAT, CDR2 FQNNGV, per germline. As to this clone: The target antigen is unknown.

TCR beta CDR3 was sequenced at survey depth on immunoSEQ. The table came from immunoSEQ multiplex PCR; TCRdb's copy has only in-frame clones and leaves some out. Seen here are about 2,600 clones, 65% observed once, and the top ten hold around 48%. This chain joins TRBV11-2 and TRBJ2-1; D perhaps matches TRBD2 (7 bases). This clonotype was obtained from a male donor with HIV. The sequenced material came from cultured CD8+ T cells derived from PBMCs. The CDR3 protein is CASSPRGGGPYNEQFF. DNA of the CDR3: TGTGCCAGCAGCCCCAGGGGAGGGGGTCCCTACAATGAGCAGTTCTTC.